The next 30 T cell receptor beta chains were all read from a single sample in a study of CD8+ T cells in alopecia areata. As the sequencing template, cDNA was produced by extracting RNA and reverse transcribing it. The data were produced by immunoSEQ multiplex PCR, yet TCRdb's version contains in-frame clones alone and is incomplete. The sample contains roughly 100,000 clones, 85% to 90% of which appear only once. Treatment of the sample: oral pan-JAK inhibitor, 5-10 mg twice daily. This specimen consisted of CD8+ T cells sorted from blood, obtained between weeks 30 and 35, from a patient treated with tofacitinib. The origin of the receptors is a human donor with alopecia areata.

The CDR3 nucleotides are TGTGCCAGCAGCTCGTACTTTGGGGGTGAGCAGTACTTC. Translation gives CASSSYFGGEQYF. The chain recombines TRBV5-4 with TRBJ2-7; TRBD1 or TRBD2 may be the D gene (5 bases each). The CDR3 consists of 13 residues. V lost 3 bases, J lost 7 bases, and 14 bases lay in between. Per the germline V gene, CDR1 is SGHNT and CDR2 is YYREEE (reference sequence).

Here the CDR3 DNA reads TGTGCCAGCAGCGTAGAGGGGAACTTTAATGAAAAACTGTTTTTT. Translation gives CASSVEGNFNEKLFF. This sequence joins TRBV9 and TRBJ1-4; a possible D gene is TRBD1 (5 bases). This CDR3 has 15 amino acids. Trimming took off 0 bases at V and 4 bases at J, with 10 bases between the two ends. Germline CDR1 SGDLS, CDR2 YYNGEE.

This rearrangement joins TRBV4-1 to TRBJ2-3; D is uncertain. This CDR3 spans 13 amino acids. Trimming cost V 3 bases and J 2 bases, with 6 bases left between them. CDR1 and CDR2 from the germline V gene are MGHRA and YSYEKL. CDR3 DNA sequence: TGCGCCAGCAGCCAGGGCCCCACAGATACGCAGTATTTT. Residues: CASSQGPTDTQYF.

Comments on this clone: The junction departs from the called germline gene at one end, perhaps through a read error. The V and J genes are TRBV2 and TRBJ1-1, with D perhaps TRBD1 (5 bases). The CDR3 length is 14 residues. CDR1 SNHLY and CDR2 FYNNEI come from the germline V gene. CDR3 protein: CASIEGAGTTEAFF. The CDR3 nucleotides read TGTGCCAGCATTGAAGGGGCAGGGACCACTGAAGCTTTCTTT. Full variable domain (remainder filled in from reference TRBV2 and TRBJ1-1): EPEVTQTPSHQVTQMGQEVILRCVPISNHLYFYWYRQILGQKVEFLVSFYNNEISEKSEIFDDQFSVERPDGSNFTLKIRSTKLEDSAMYFCASIEGAGTTEAFFGQGTRLTVV.

This clone was counted a single time. The DNA for the CDR3 is TGTGCCAGCAGTTTCACACCAGGGGGAATACATAATGAAAAACTGTTTTTT. Protein sequence: CASSFTPGGIHNEKLFF. This chain uses TRBV28 with TRBJ1-4; TRBD1 agrees at 7 bases. Germline values: CDR1 MDHEN, CDR2 SYDVKM. The CDR3 is 17 amino acids. Trimming at V came to 3 bases and at J to 4 bases, leaving 11 bases not matched to a gene.

J is TRBJ2-1 and V is TRBV11-2; TRBD2 is a possible D gene (5 bases). CDR3 length equals 14 residues. Trimming cost V 1 base and J 5 bases, with 9 bases left between them. Germline CDR1 SGHAT, CDR2 FQNNGV. CDR3 sequence (DNA): TGTGCCAGCAGCTTAGCGGAGGAGGACAATGAGCAGTTCTTC. The encoded protein is CASSLAEEDNEQFF. Using reference TRBV11-2 and TRBJ2-1 for the parts outside the CDR3, the full variable domain is EAGVAQSPRYKIIEKRQSVAFWCNPISGHATLYWYQQILGQGPKLLIQFQNNGVVDDSQLPKDRFSAERLKGVDSTLKIQPAKLEDSAVYLCASSLAEEDNEQFFGPGTRLTVL.

This chain links TRBV4-1 with TRBJ1-5; perhaps TRBD1 as D (6 bases). The CDR3 runs to 15 residues. With 1 base removed from V and 2 bases from J, the gap between germline ends came to 9 bases. Germline V gives CDR1 MGHRA, CDR2 YSYEKL. The CDR3 DNA follows: TGCGCCAGCAGCCAAGTAGGGGGGGGCAATCAGCCCCAGCATTTT. Translating it yields CASSQVGGGNQPQHF.

This clone was detected only once. The gene calls are TRBV10-3 and TRBJ2-1, with 9 bases fitting TRBD2. J was trimmed by 2 bases and V by 4 bases; bases with no gene match: 12. The CDR3 loop spans 18 amino acids. Germline CDR1 reads ENHRY; CDR2 reads SYGVKD. CDR3 amino acids: CAISGGLAVRRAYNEQFF. Written as DNA, the CDR3 is TGTGCCATCAGTGGGGGACTAGCAGTAAGACGCGCCTACAATGAGCAGTTCTTC.

The rearrangement joins TRBV5-1 to TRBJ2-7; the match to TRBD2 covers 10 bases. Germline V gene lookup returns CDR1 SGHRS and CDR2 YFSETQ. The CDR3 has 15 residues. V trimming: 2 bases; J trimming: 2 bases; junction bases outside the gene matches: 4. The CDR3 region is CASSLESGRAYEQYF. CDR3 DNA sequence: TGCGCCAGCAGCTTAGAAAGCGGGAGGGCCTACGAGCAGTACTTC.

The CDR3 loop is CASSPTSLSNEQFF. The DNA of the CDR3 is TGCGCCAGCAGCCCAACTAGCCTAAGTAATGAGCAGTTCTTC. V is TRBV4-1 and J is TRBJ2-1, with D possibly being TRBD2 (6 bases). Germline CDR1 reads MGHRA; CDR2 reads YSYEKL. V lost 4 bases and J lost 7, with 14 bases in between. There are 14 residues in the CDR3.

V usage is TRBV4-1 and J usage is TRBJ2-6; D is perhaps TRBD1 (6 bases). Deletions cut 2 bases from V and 0 bases from J, with 14 bases between. The CDR3 totals 18 residues. From germline, CDR1 is MGHRA and CDR2 YSYEKL. In nucleotides, the CDR3 is TGCGCCAGCAGCCAAAGCCAGGGGCTCAGCTCTGGGGCCAACGTCCTGACTTTC. As protein: CASSQSQGLSSGANVLTF.

The rearrangement links TRBV4-1 to TRBJ2-7, with D possibly being TRBD2 (6 bases). This CDR3 spans 13 amino acids. Germline CDR1 MGHRA, CDR2 YSYEKL. The V end was cut by 6 bases, the J end by 0 bases, with 9 bases between. The CDR3 here is CASSSAGSYEQYF. CDR3 coding DNA: TGCGCCAGCAGTTCAGCGGGCTCCTACGAGCAGTACTTC.

The chain carries TRBV19 and TRBJ2-7; 8 positions match TRBD1. V was pared by 0 bases and J by 2 bases, with 6 bases of the junction left unmatched. This CDR3 has 16 amino acids. The germline gives CDR1 LNHDA, CDR2 SQIVND (reference sequence). The CDR3: CASSIDLGQVPYEQYF. DNA for the CDR3: TGTGCCAGTAGTATAGACCTGGGACAGGTACCCTACGAGCAGTACTTC.

The rearrangement joins TRBV5-4 to TRBJ2-2; TRBD2 might be the D (5 bases). V lost 1 base to trimming and J lost 1 base, with 11 bases between them. The CDR3 contains 16 residues. CDR1 SGHNT and CDR2 YYREEE come from the germline V gene (reference sequence). The CDR3 DNA is TGTGCCAGCAGCTTGTGGGAGCGGTTGAACACCGGGGAGCTGTTTTTT. It encodes CASSLWERLNTGELFF.

This CDR3 is CASSYENGETQYF. Here the CDR3 DNA reads TGTGCCAGCAGTTACGAGAACGGGGAGACCCAGTACTTC. The chain links TRBV6-5 to TRBJ2-5; D gene ambiguous. V was pared by 2 bases and J by 5 bases, with 9 bases between. The CDR3 totals 13 residues. Germline CDR1 MNHEY, CDR2 SVGAGI.

V gene TRBV6-6 combines with J gene TRBJ1-6, with 7 bases matching TRBD1. This CDR3 comprises 13 residues. Trimming cost V 7 bases and J 7 bases; bases outside gene matches: 4. Germline CDR1 and CDR2: MNHNY and SVGAGI (reference sequence). The CDR3 sequence is CASIGQENSPLHF. For the CDR3, the DNA is TGTGCCAGCATTGGACAGGAGAATTCACCCCTCCACTTT.

This chain's CDR3 is CASRSGLAGLLEQYF. The CDR3 DNA reads TGTGCCAGCAGATCCGGGCTAGCGGGTCTCCTCGAGCAGTACTTC. The rearrangement links TRBV11-2 to TRBJ2-7, with TRBD2 matching over 8 bases. This CDR3 has 15 residues. The V and J ends lost 6 bases and 6 bases, in that order; junction bases with no gene match: 13. Germline-derived CDR1 and CDR2 are SGHAT and FQNNGV.

V is TRBV27 and J is TRBJ2-3; TRBD2 matches 7 bases. After removal of 5 bases from V and 2 bases from J, the junction contained 4 bases not matched to a gene. In germline, CDR1 is MNHEY, CDR2 SMNVEV (reference sequence). This CDR3 region has 14 residues. In nucleotides, the CDR3 is TGTGCCAGCAGTCCTAGCGGAAACACAGATACGCAGTATTTT. Protein product: CASSPSGNTDTQYF.

The rearrangement links TRBV10-2 to TRBJ2-7; the D is unclear. V was cut by 6 bases and J by 3 bases, with 3 bases left in between. CDR3 length: 10 amino acids. CDR1 and CDR2 from the germline V gene are WSHSY and SAAADI. The CDR3 sequence is CASRDYEQYF. CDR3 sequence (DNA): TGCGCCAGCAGAGACTACGAGCAGTACTTC.

The chain links TRBV7-2 to TRBJ2-7, with D possibly being TRBD2 (6 bases). With 3 bases removed from V and 3 bases from J, the gap between germline ends came to 15 bases. The CDR3 covers 15 residues. Germline lookup yields CDR1 SGHTA and CDR2 FQGNSA. The CDR3: CASSFSAGLDYEQYF. CDR3 DNA sequence: TGTGCCAGCAGCTTTAGTGCGGGACTTGACTACGAGCAGTACTTC.

The chain recombines TRBV5-1 with TRBJ1-5; possible D gene TRBD1, 5 bases. Trimming cost V 4 bases and J 9 bases, with 17 bases left between them. Germline CDR1 reads SGHRS; CDR2 reads YFSETQ. The CDR3 totals 14 residues. CDR3 protein: CASSPGRDPTPQHF. The CDR3, as DNA: TGCGCCAGCAGCCCGGGCAGGGATCCAACGCCCCAGCATTTT.

The chain couples TRBV27 to TRBJ2-7, with 7 bases matching TRBD2. The length of the CDR3 is 12 residues. V lost 6 bases, J lost 3 bases, and 2 bases stayed unmatched. Looked up from germline, CDR1 is MNHEY and CDR2 is SMNVEV (reference sequence). CDR3 region: CASRGGSYEQYF. The CDR3 nucleotides are TGTGCCAGCAGGGGAGGGAGCTACGAGCAGTACTTC.

The chain couples TRBV7-9 to TRBJ2-7; the D gene could be TRBD1 or TRBD2 (5 bases each). The CDR3 has 16 residues. In germline, CDR1 is SEHNR, CDR2 FQNEAQ (reference sequence). V dropped 4 bases and J dropped 0 bases, with 16 bases sitting between them. The CDR3 nucleotides are TGTGCCAGCAGCTCCCCCACAGGACGGGACTCCTACGAGCAGTACTTC. It encodes CASSSPTGRDSYEQYF.

V is TRBV10-2 and J is TRBJ1-2; D unclear. CDR1 WSHSY and CDR2 SAAADI come from the germline V gene. V lost 9 bases and J 4 bases, leaving 15 bases between the germline ends. The CDR3 sequence is 13 residues long. DNA of the CDR3: TGCGCCAGTTCGCCGCCCGAATCCTATGGCTACACCTTC. It is translated as CASSPPESYGYTF.

The chain is built from TRBV7-9 and TRBJ2-1; 9 bases are a match to TRBD2. J was trimmed by 9 bases and V by 1 base; bases with no gene match: 13. CDR1 and CDR2 (germline): SEHNR, FQNEAQ (reference sequence). This CDR3 spans 17 amino acids. CDR3 DNA: TGTGCCAGCAGCTTAGATAAGGCGGGAGGGCCCGGGAGTGAGCAGTTCTTC. This translates into CASSLDKAGGPGSEQFF.

This clone was seen a single time. This sequence joins TRBV7-3 and TRBJ2-1, with 9 bases aligning to TRBD1. The CDR3 consists of 15 residues. After removal of 3 bases from V and 7 bases from J, the junction contained 7 bases not matched to a gene. Germline assignment: CDR1 SGHTA and CDR2 FQGTGA. The DNA for the CDR3 is TGTGCCAGCAGCTTCGGGACAGGGTTTTTGAATGAGCAGTTCTTC. Translated, it gives CASSFGTGFLNEQFF.

The chain is built from TRBV5-1 and TRBJ2-3, with no clear D. This CDR3 spans 13 amino acids. V lost 7 bases to trimming and J lost 6 bases, with 15 bases between them. Germline V gene lookup returns CDR1 SGHRS and CDR2 YFSETQ. The CDR3, as DNA: TGCGCCAGCTCGTCGGTCGAGGCGGATACGCAGTATTTT. It encodes CASSSVEADTQYF. Full variable domain (outside the CDR3, taken from reference TRBV5-1 and TRBJ2-3): KAGVTQTPRYLIKTRGQQVTLSCSPISGHRSVSWYQQTPGQGLQFLFEYFSETQRNKGNFPGRFSGRQFSNSRSEMNVSTLELGDSALYLCASSSVEADTQYFGPGTRLTVL.

This clone was found once. The CDR3 coding sequence is TGTGCCAGCAGCGACAGGGGCTACGGGGAGCTGTTTTTT. It encodes CASSDRGYGELFF. The V call is TRBV7-9, the J call TRBJ2-2; TRBD1 aligns across 8 bases. V was clipped by 5 bases and J by 7 bases; unmatched bases: 3. The CDR3 has 13 amino acids. Germline loops: CDR1 SEHNR, CDR2 FQNEAQ (reference sequence).

The chain uses TRBV18 and TRBJ2-3; 12 bases fit TRBD2. Germline V gene lookup returns CDR1 KGHSH and CDR2 LQKENI. Trimming at V came to 3 bases and at J to 5 bases, leaving 9 bases not matched to a gene. This CDR3 contains 17 residues. The CDR3 region has the DNA TGTGCCAGCTCACCGCGCCCTAGCGGGGGGGAAAGAGATACGCAGTATTTT. It translates to CASSPRPSGGERDTQYF.

The rearrangement joins TRBV15 to TRBJ2-1; possible D gene TRBD2, 5 bases. V lost 5 bases and J 9 bases, leaving 20 bases between the germline ends. CDR1 and CDR2 from the germline V gene are LNHNV and YYDKDF (reference sequence). This CDR3 spans 15 amino acids. CDR3 sequence: CATSGANTQGSEQFF. The CDR3 nucleotides read TGTGCCACCAGCGGAGCGAATACCCAAGGGAGTGAGCAGTTCTTC.